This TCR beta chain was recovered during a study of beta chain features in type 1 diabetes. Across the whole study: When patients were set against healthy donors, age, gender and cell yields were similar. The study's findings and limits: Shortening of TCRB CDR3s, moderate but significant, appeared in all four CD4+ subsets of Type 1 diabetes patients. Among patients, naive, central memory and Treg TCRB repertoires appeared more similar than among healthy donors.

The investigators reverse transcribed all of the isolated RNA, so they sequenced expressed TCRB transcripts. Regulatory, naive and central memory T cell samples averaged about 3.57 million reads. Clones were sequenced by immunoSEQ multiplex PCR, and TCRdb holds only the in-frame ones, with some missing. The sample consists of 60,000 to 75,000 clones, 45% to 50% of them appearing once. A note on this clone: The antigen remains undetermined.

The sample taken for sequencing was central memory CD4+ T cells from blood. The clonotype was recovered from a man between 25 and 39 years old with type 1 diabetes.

CDR3 loop: CASSQEGLAGRGETQYF. The CDR3 region has the DNA TGCGCCAGCAGCCAAGAAGGACTAGCGGGGAGGGGGGAGACCCAGTACTTC. The V gene is TRBV4-1, the J gene TRBJ2-5; 12 positions agree with TRBD2. Germline CDR1 MGHRA, CDR2 YSYEKL. The trim removed 0 bases at V and 5 bases at J, leaving 7 bases unmatched. CDR3 size: 17 residues.